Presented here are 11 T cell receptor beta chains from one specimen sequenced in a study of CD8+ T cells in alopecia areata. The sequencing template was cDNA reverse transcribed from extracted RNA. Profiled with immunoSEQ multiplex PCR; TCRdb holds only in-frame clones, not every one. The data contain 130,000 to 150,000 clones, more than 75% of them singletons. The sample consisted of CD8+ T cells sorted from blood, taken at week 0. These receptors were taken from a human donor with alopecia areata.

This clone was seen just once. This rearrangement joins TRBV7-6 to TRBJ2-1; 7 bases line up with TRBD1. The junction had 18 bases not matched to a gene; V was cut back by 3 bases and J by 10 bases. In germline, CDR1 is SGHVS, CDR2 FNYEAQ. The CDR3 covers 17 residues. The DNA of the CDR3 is TGTGCCAGCAGCTTGTCCGCAGGAAAGGGGGCTTTCGGAGAGCAGTTCTTC. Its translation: CASSLSAGKGAFGEQFF. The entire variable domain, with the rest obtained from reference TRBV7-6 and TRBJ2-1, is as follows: GAGVSQSPRYKVTKRGQDVALRCDPISGHVSLYWYRQALGQGPEFLTYFNYEAQQDKSGLPNDRFSAERPEGSISTLTIQRTEQRDSAMYRCASSLSAGKGAFGEQFFGPGTRLTVL.

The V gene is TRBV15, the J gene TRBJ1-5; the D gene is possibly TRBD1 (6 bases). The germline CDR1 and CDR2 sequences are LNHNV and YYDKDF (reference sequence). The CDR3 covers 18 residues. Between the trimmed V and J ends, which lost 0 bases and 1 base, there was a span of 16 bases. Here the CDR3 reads CATSRDQYREPSNQPQHF. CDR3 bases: TGTGCCACCAGCAGAGACCAGTACAGGGAGCCCAGCAATCAGCCCCAGCATTTT.

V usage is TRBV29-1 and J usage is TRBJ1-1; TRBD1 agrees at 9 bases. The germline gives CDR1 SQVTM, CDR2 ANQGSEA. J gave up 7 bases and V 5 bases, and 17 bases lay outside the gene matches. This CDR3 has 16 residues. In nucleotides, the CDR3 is TGCAGCGTTATACGGACAGGGGCCCGACATAGCCGTGAAGCTTTCTTT. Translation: CSVIRTGARHSREAFF.

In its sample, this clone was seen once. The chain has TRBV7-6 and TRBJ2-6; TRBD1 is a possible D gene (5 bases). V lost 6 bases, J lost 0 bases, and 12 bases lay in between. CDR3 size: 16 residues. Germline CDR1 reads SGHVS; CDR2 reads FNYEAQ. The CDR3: CASSSTESSGANVLTF. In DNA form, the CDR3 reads TGTGCCAGCAGTTCGACAGAAAGCTCTGGGGCCAACGTCCTGACTTTC.

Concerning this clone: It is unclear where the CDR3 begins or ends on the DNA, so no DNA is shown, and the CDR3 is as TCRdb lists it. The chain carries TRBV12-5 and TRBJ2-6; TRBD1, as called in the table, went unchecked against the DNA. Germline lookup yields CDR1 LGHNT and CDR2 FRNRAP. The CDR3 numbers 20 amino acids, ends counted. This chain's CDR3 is CASGFLAGGVSTSGANVLTF.

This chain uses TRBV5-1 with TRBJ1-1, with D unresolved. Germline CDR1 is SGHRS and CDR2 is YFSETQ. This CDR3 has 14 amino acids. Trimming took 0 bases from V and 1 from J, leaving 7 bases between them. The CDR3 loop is CASSLDWGNTEAFF. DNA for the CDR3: TGCGCCAGCAGCTTGGACTGGGGGAACACTGAAGCTTTCTTT. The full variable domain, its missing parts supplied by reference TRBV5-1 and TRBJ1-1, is KAGVTQTPRYLIKTRGQQVTLSCSPISGHRSVSWYQQTPGQGLQFLFEYFSETQRNKGNFPGRFSGRQFSNSRSEMNVSTLELGDSALYLCASSLDWGNTEAFFGQGTRLTVV.

The CDR3 sequence: CASSSLPGPSSGANVLTF. CDR3 nucleotides: TGTGCCAGCAGTTCACTCCCGGGACCTAGCTCTGGGGCCAACGTCCTGACTTTC. V and J are TRBV27 and TRBJ2-6, with D perhaps given as TRBD1 or TRBD2 (5 bases each). V gave up 4 bases and J gave up 0 bases, with 16 bases separating them. The CDR3 loop spans 18 amino acids. Germline assignment: CDR1 MNHEY and CDR2 SMNVEV (reference sequence).

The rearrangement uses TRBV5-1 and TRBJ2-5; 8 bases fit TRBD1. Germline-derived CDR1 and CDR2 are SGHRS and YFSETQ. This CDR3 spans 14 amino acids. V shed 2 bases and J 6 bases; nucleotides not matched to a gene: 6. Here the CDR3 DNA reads TGCGCCAGCAGCTTAGGACAGGGTAAACAGACCCAGTACTTC. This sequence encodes CASSLGQGKQTQYF.

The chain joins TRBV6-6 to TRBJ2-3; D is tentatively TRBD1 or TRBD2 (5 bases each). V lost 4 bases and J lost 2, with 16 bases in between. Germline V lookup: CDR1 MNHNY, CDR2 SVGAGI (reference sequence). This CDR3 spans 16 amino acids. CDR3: CASSSDPRGDTDTQYF. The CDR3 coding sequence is TGTGCCAGCAGTTCGGACCCCAGAGGGGACACAGATACGCAGTATTTT.

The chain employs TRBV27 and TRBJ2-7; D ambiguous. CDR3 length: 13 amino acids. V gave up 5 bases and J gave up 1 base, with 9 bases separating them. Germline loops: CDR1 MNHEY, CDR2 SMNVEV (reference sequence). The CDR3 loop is CASSQMQSYEQYF. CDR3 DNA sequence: TGTGCCAGCAGTCAAATGCAGTCCTACGAGCAGTACTTC.

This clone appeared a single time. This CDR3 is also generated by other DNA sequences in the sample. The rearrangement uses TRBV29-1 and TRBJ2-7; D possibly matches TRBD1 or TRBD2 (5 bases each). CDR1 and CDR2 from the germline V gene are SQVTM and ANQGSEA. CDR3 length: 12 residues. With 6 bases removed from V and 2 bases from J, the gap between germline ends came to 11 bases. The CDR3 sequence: CSVRDGPYEQYF. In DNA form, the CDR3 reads TGCAGCGTGAGGGACGGGCCCTACGAGCAGTACTTC.